The 8 T cell receptor beta chains listed next were all sequenced from one sample in a study of CD8+CD57+ T cells in acquired aplastic anemia. Genomic DNA served as template for TCR beta VDJ and CDR3 profiling. TCRdb re-called the reads through MiXCR, storing one row per CDR3 protein. In the table there are about 260,000 distinct CDR3 sequences, 82% of which are singletons. Patients who underwent sequencing had shown CD8+CD57+ cell expansion by flow cytometry. Specimen: sorted CD4+, CD8+, or CD8+CD57+ T cells (not recorded which) from PBMCs. All receptors come from a human donor with aplastic anemia.

About this clonotype itself: Because the CDR3 is missing its conserved closing phenylalanine or tryptophan, this is likely a read error. It is unclear where the CDR3 begins or ends on the DNA, so no DNA is shown, and the CDR3 is as TCRdb lists it. The chain carries TRBV24-1 and TRBJ2-7; the D call TRBD1 from the table was never checked on the DNA. The CDR3 totals 16 residues, both ends included. The germline V gene encodes CDR1 KGHDR and CDR2 SFDVKD. The CDR3 loop reads CATRNTGQGNLRAVRL.

The gene calls are TRBV12-5 and TRBJ2-7; D not certain. This CDR3 region has 18 residues. CDR1 LGHNT and CDR2 FRNRAP come from the germline V gene. CDR3 region: CASAFGPDNSALPYEQYV. In nucleotides, the CDR3 is TGTGCCAGTGCCTTTGGGCCAGACAATTCAGCCCTTCCCTACGAGCAGTACGTC.

This clonotype was picked up a small number of times. The chain joins TRBV20-1 to TRBJ1-2; weak D call: TRBD1 (5 bases). Trimming cost V 3 bases and J 4 bases, with 12 bases left between them. Germline CDR1 is DFQATT and CDR2 is SNEGSKA (reference sequence). The CDR3 extends over 13 amino acids. The CDR3 bases are TGCAGTGCTAGGGACTCGGACACCTATGGCTACACCTTC. Its translation: CSARDSDTYGYTF.

The chain joins TRBV2 to TRBJ1-2; D remains ambiguous. CDR1 is SNHLY and CDR2 is FYNNEI in the germline V gene. The CDR3 has 13 amino acids. Trimming cost V 8 bases and J 14 bases, with 24 bases left between them. CDR3 nucleotides: TGTGCCAGCGGCCACGGCCTTGCAGGTGGGCAGACCTTC. It is translated as CASGHGLAGGQTF.

About this clonotype itself: Germline is not matched at one junction end, which may reflect a read error. The rearrangement links TRBV2 to TRBJ2-1, with D perhaps TRBD2 (5 bases). CDR3 length equals 14 residues. Germline CDR1 reads SNHLY; CDR2 reads FYNNEI. This CDR3 is CASSDGGIYDEQFF. In DNA form, the CDR3 reads TGTGCCAGCAGCGATGGAGGAATCTACGATGAGCAGTTCTTC.

As to this clonotype: The junction does not match germline at one end; this may be a read error. The chain couples TRBV24-1 to TRBJ2-1; D assignment may be TRBD1 or TRBD2 (6 bases each). The CDR3 covers 14 residues. Looked up from germline, CDR1 is KGHDR and CDR2 is SFDVKD. The CDR3 DNA reads TGTGCCACCAGTGACGAGAAAAGGGGGGTTGAGCAGTTCTTT. Encoded protein: CATSDEKRGVEQFF.

This clonotype was observed once. The V call is TRBV7-9, the J call TRBJ1-1, with 7 bases fitting TRBD1. Trimming took 1 base from V and 10 from J; bases not matched to a gene: 12. CDR1 SEHNR and CDR2 FQNEAQ come from the germline V gene (reference sequence). This CDR3 comprises 15 residues. The CDR3 DNA follows: TGTGCCAGCAGCTTAGATGTGACAGGGTATTTTGGAGCTTTCTTT. Residues: CASSLDVTGYFGAFF.

In this sample, this clonotype turned up once. The chain has TRBV2 and TRBJ1-1; D remains unclear. This CDR3 is 14 amino acids long. V was shortened by 8 bases and J by 5 bases, with 18 bases between the two germline ends. Germline assignment: CDR1 SNHLY and CDR2 FYNNEI. The CDR3 here is CASVKGPEKTEAFF. The CDR3 nucleotides are TGTGCCAGCGTAAAGGGTCCGGAGAAGACTGAAGCTTTCTTT.